This is a list of T cell receptor beta chains from one sample in a study of human thymus T cells. Here immunoSEQ multiplex PCR was the method, and the copy in TCRdb shows in-frame clones only, minus some. The table lists 54,000 or so clones, approximately 95% of them singletons, with 5.5% to 7% in the top ten. The material sequenced was blood. These receptors originate from a boy younger than two with a congenital heart defect but otherwise immunologically healthy. Each CDR3 is given with its conserved first and last residue. The D gene is left open where the match is weak. Size is omitted from some rows. Given values are once, few, many or a class for expanded clones.

v_call: TRBV27; d_call: TRBD1; clone_size: once; j_call: TRBJ2-6; cdr3_nt: TGTGCCAGCAGCCGGACAGGGCCCTCTGGGGCCAACGTCCTGACTTTC; cdr3_aa: CASSRTGPSGANVLTF
v_call: TRBV19; d_call: .; clone_size: .; j_call: TRBJ1-2; cdr3_nt: TGTGCCAGTAGTTTCCTGGGGGGCGAGGATGGCTACACCTTC; cdr3_aa: CASSFLGGEDGYTF
v_call: TRBV28; d_call: TRBD1; clone_size: .; j_call: TRBJ1-5; cdr3_nt: TGTGCCAGCAGTCCCCATAAGGGACAGCATCAGCCCCAGCATTTT; cdr3_aa: CASSPHKGQHQPQHF
v_call: TRBV5-5; d_call: .; clone_size: .; j_call: TRBJ1-6; cdr3_nt: TGTGCCAGCAGCTTGTGGGGGCTAGGTGGTTCACCCCTCCACTTT; cdr3_aa: CASSLWGLGGSPLHF
v_call: TRBV5-1; d_call: .; clone_size: .; j_call: TRBJ2-7; cdr3_nt: TGCGCCAGCAGCCCCTCCTCCTACGAGCAGTACTTC; cdr3_aa: CASSPSSYEQYF
v_call: TRBV7-3; d_call: TRBD1; clone_size: .; j_call: TRBJ1-5; cdr3_nt: TGTGCCAGCAGCTCCCGACAGGGTCGAGATAATCAGCCCCAGCATTTT; cdr3_aa: CASSSRQGRDNQPQHF
v_call: TRBV13; d_call: .; clone_size: .; j_call: TRBJ2-7; cdr3_nt: TGTGCCAGCAGCTGGTACGCAGGGAGACACTACGAGCAGTACTTC; cdr3_aa: CASSWYAGRHYEQYF
v_call: TRBV19; d_call: .; clone_size: few; j_call: TRBJ1-2; cdr3_nt: TGTGCCAGTAGTACGGGGGGCTATGGCTACACCTTC; cdr3_aa: CASSTGGYGYTF
v_call: TRBV4-1; d_call: .; clone_size: .; j_call: TRBJ1-5; cdr3_nt: TGCGCCAGCAGCCAAGACGCAATAGGGCCCCAGCATTTT; cdr3_aa: CASSQDAIGPQHF
v_call: TRBV4-1; d_call: TRBD1; clone_size: .; j_call: TRBJ1-3; cdr3_nt: TGCGCCAGCAGCCCCCAGGGGGGAGTAAGCTCTGGAAACACCATATATTTT; cdr3_aa: CASSPQGGVSSGNTIYF
v_call: TRBV6-5; d_call: TRBD1; clone_size: .; j_call: TRBJ2-7; cdr3_nt: TGTGCCAGCAGTTATCATCGACAGGGGGCAGGGTACGAGCAGTACTTC; cdr3_aa: CASSYHRQGAGYEQYF
v_call: TRBV14; d_call: .; clone_size: .; j_call: TRBJ2-5; cdr3_nt: TGTGCCAGCAGCCAGCAAGAGACCCAGTACTTC; cdr3_aa: CASSQQETQYF
v_call: TRBV5-6; d_call: .; clone_size: .; j_call: TRBJ1-4; cdr3_nt: TGTGCCAGCAGCTTTGGACGCCCGGCTGAAAAACTGTTTTTT; cdr3_aa: CASSFGRPAEKLFF
v_call: TRBV4-2; d_call: TRBD1; clone_size: .; j_call: TRBJ2-3; cdr3_nt: TGTGCCAGCAGCCAAGATCGGACAGGGCCCACAGATACGCAGTATTTT; cdr3_aa: CASSQDRTGPTDTQYF
v_call: TRBV5-1; d_call: TRBD2; clone_size: .; j_call: TRBJ2-5; cdr3_nt: TGCGCCAGCAGCTTGGAGGCTAGCGGGGGGAAGACCCAGTACTTC; cdr3_aa: CASSLEASGGKTQYF
v_call: TRBV5-4; d_call: TRBD2; clone_size: .; j_call: TRBJ2-7; cdr3_nt: TGTGCCAGCAGCCCGGGACTAGCGGGGGTGTACGAGCAGTACTTC; cdr3_aa: CASSPGLAGVYEQYF
v_call: TRBV4-2; d_call: .; clone_size: once; j_call: TRBJ1-5; cdr3_nt: TGTGCCAGCAGCCACCTAAAGGGGGAGCCCCAGCATTTT; cdr3_aa: CASSHLKGEPQHF
v_call: TRBV30; d_call: TRBD1; clone_size: .; j_call: TRBJ1-2; cdr3_nt: TGTGCCTGGAGGGACAGGGTTAACTATGGCTACACCTTC; cdr3_aa: CAWRDRVNYGYTF
v_call: TRBV6-5; d_call: TRBD2; clone_size: .; j_call: TRBJ2-7; cdr3_nt: TGTGCCAGCAGTTACGGGACTACCTACGAGCAGTACTTC; cdr3_aa: CASSYGTTYEQYF
v_call: TRBV7-8; d_call: .; clone_size: .; j_call: TRBJ2-3; cdr3_nt: TGTGCCAGCAGCTTAGCGGTGGATACGCAGTATTTT; cdr3_aa: CASSLAVDTQYF
v_call: TRBV5-6; d_call: .; clone_size: .; j_call: TRBJ1-2; cdr3_nt: TGTGCCAGCAGCTTGGGGACAGTGTATGGCTACACCTTC; cdr3_aa: CASSLGTVYGYTF
v_call: TRBV10-3; d_call: TRBD2; clone_size: .; j_call: TRBJ2-7; cdr3_nt: TGTGCCATCAGCTCAGACGGACTAGCGGGGGGCCCTCAGTACTTC; cdr3_aa: CAISSDGLAGGPQYF
v_call: TRBV6-1; d_call: TRBD1; clone_size: .; j_call: TRBJ2-7; cdr3_nt: TGTGCCAGCAGTGCCCGGGACAGGGGCCCCTCCGAGCAGTACTTC; cdr3_aa: CASSARDRGPSEQYF
v_call: TRBV25-1; d_call: TRBD1; clone_size: .; j_call: TRBJ1-1; cdr3_nt: TGTGCCAGCAGTGAAACAGGGGGCGACACTGAAGCTTTCTTT; cdr3_aa: CASSETGGDTEAFF
v_call: TRBV19; d_call: .; clone_size: .; j_call: TRBJ1-4; cdr3_nt: TGTGCCAGTAGTATAGCAATTCATGGGGGAACTAATGAAAAACTGTTTTTT; cdr3_aa: CASSIAIHGGTNEKLFF
v_call: TRBV7-9; d_call: .; clone_size: .; j_call: TRBJ1-4; cdr3_nt: TGTGCCAGCAGCTACAGGTTTAATGAAAAACTGTTTTTT; cdr3_aa: CASSYRFNEKLFF
v_call: TRBV2; d_call: TRBD2; clone_size: .; j_call: TRBJ2-1; cdr3_nt: TGTGCCAGCAGACGGACTAGCGGGAGGACAAATGAGCAGTTCTTC; cdr3_aa: CASRRTSGRTNEQFF
v_call: TRBV20-1; d_call: .; clone_size: .; j_call: TRBJ2-7; cdr3_nt: TGCAGTGCATCTGACCCCTACGAGCAGTACTTC; cdr3_aa: CSASDPYEQYF
v_call: TRBV4-2; d_call: TRBD2; clone_size: .; j_call: TRBJ2-1; cdr3_nt: TGTGCCAGCAGCCAAGTTGGCAATAGCGGGAGGGCGGGCTACAATGAGCAGTTCTTC; cdr3_aa: CASSQVGNSGRAGYNEQFF
v_call: TRBV28; d_call: TRBD1; clone_size: few; j_call: TRBJ1-6; cdr3_nt: TGTGCCAGCAGTTTAACAGGGGGCGCGGATTCACCCCTCCACTTT; cdr3_aa: CASSLTGGADSPLHF
v_call: TRBV28; d_call: TRBD2; clone_size: .; j_call: TRBJ2-3; cdr3_nt: TGTGCCAGCAGTTTAGCGGGAGCAGATACGCAGTATTTT; cdr3_aa: CASSLAGADTQYF
v_call: TRBV4-1; d_call: TRBD1; clone_size: .; j_call: TRBJ2-7; cdr3_nt: TGCGCCAGCAGCCATACAGGGGGCGAGCAGTACTTC; cdr3_aa: CASSHTGGEQYF
v_call: TRBV6-1; d_call: TRBD2; clone_size: .; j_call: TRBJ2-1; cdr3_nt: TGTGCCAGCAGTGGGACTAGCGGGAGCTCCTACAATGAGCAGTTCTTC; cdr3_aa: CASSGTSGSSYNEQFF
v_call: TRBV19; d_call: TRBD1; clone_size: once; j_call: TRBJ2-1; cdr3_nt: TGTGCCAGTAGTTTTGGACAGGCCACATACTCCTACAATGAGCAGTTCTTC; cdr3_aa: CASSFGQATYSYNEQFF
v_call: TRBV5-1; d_call: TRBD2; clone_size: .; j_call: TRBJ2-1; cdr3_nt: TGCGCCAGCAGGCATACTAGCGGGAGAGATGGTGAGCAGTTCTTC; cdr3_aa: CASRHTSGRDGEQFF
v_call: TRBV28; d_call: TRBD2; clone_size: once; j_call: TRBJ2-7; cdr3_nt: TGTGCCAGCAGTTCAGACGGGGGGACTAGCGGGTCAGTGCGAGCCTACGAGCAGTACTTC; cdr3_aa: CASSSDGGTSGSVRAYEQYF
v_call: TRBV28; d_call: TRBD2; clone_size: .; j_call: TRBJ2-7; cdr3_nt: TGTGCCAGCAGTTTAGGACTAGCGGGAGTGGAGGAGCAGTACTTC; cdr3_aa: CASSLGLAGVEEQYF
v_call: TRBV2; d_call: TRBD2; clone_size: .; j_call: TRBJ2-1; cdr3_nt: TGTGCCTGCCGACTAGCGGGAGGGTTGGAGCAGTTCTTC; cdr3_aa: CACRLAGGLEQFF
v_call: TRBV7-9; d_call: TRBD2; clone_size: .; j_call: TRBJ2-3; cdr3_nt: TGTGCCAGCAGCCGCCGGACTAGCGGCCTTAGCACAGATACGCAGTATTTT; cdr3_aa: CASSRRTSGLSTDTQYF
v_call: TRBV5-1; d_call: .; clone_size: once; j_call: TRBJ1-2; cdr3_nt: TGCGCCAGCAGAGTGGCCCCGGTGGTAACATCTAACTATGGCTACACCTTC; cdr3_aa: CASRVAPVVTSNYGYTF
v_call: TRBV5-1; d_call: .; clone_size: .; j_call: TRBJ2-3; cdr3_nt: TGCGCCAGCAGCTTGGTCGGGAGTCCCGATACGCAGTATTTT; cdr3_aa: CASSLVGSPDTQYF
v_call: TRBV9; d_call: .; clone_size: .; j_call: TRBJ1-2; cdr3_nt: TGTGCCAGCAGCGTTGGGGGAAACAACTATGGCTACACCTTC; cdr3_aa: CASSVGGNNYGYTF
v_call: TRBV10-1; d_call: .; clone_size: .; j_call: TRBJ2-7; cdr3_nt: TGCGCCAGCAGTGAGTCCGGACAATCCTACGAGCAGTACTTC; cdr3_aa: CASSESGQSYEQYF
v_call: TRBV6-4; d_call: .; clone_size: .; j_call: TRBJ2-7; cdr3_nt: TGTGCCAGCAGTGGGAAACCTCCCTACGAGCAGTACTTC; cdr3_aa: CASSGKPPYEQYF
v_call: TRBV4-1; d_call: .; clone_size: .; j_call: TRBJ2-4; cdr3_nt: TGCGCCAGCAGCCAAGGGAAGGCGCAGCGATTAGCCAAAAACATTCAGTACTTC; cdr3_aa: CASSQGKAQRLAKNIQYF